This T cell receptor (beta chain) was sequenced in a study of cytomegalovirus exposure and HLA in healthy donors. On the study more broadly: Inside one of the first data releases sat 75 million to 100 million unique TCRs taken from HLA-typed donors.

CDR3 length equals 16 residues. This clone was counted a single time. The antigen is undetermined. This PCR relied on a set of 60 Vbeta primers and 13 Jbeta primers. Sequencing was performed with immunoSEQ multiplex PCR; in TCRdb, only in-frame clones are kept and a portion is missing. The sample has under 150,000 clones, around 78% seen once; the top ten hold approximately 2%. Study findings and constraints: Prior analysis indicated that the majority of TCR beta V segments exhibited productivity approximately 87% or approximately 30% of the time. Most of the CMV-associated TCR beta chains (in a later analysis) appeared to be HLA-restricted. Later on, a genetic analysis was performed. It linked a missense variant in DCLRE1C with V- and J-gene trimming of TCR beta.

The chain uses TRBV5-3 and TRBJ2-7, with a weak D call TRBD1 (5 bases). TRBV5-3 is sorted into the ORF group, with uncertain function. This receptor was taken from a female donor in good health and CMV-seropositive. Sequenced input: PBMCs. The CDR3, as DNA: TGTGCTCGAATGGGGCTAAAAAAGTATTTCTCCTACGAGCAGTACTTC. Translating gives CARMGLKKYFSYEQYF.